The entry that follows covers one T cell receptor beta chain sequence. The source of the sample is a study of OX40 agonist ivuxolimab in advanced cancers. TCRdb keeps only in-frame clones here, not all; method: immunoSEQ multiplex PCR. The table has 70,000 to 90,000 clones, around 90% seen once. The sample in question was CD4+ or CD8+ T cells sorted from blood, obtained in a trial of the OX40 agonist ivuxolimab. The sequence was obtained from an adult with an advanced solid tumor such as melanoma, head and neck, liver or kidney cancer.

The CDR3 region is CATNGGSGNTIYF. Here the CDR3 DNA reads TGTGCTACTAACGGGGGAAGTGGAAACACCATATATTTT. V and J are TRBV30 and TRBJ1-3, with D tentatively TRBD1 (5 bases). In germline, CDR1 is GTSNPN, CDR2 SVGIG (reference sequence). The CDR3 covers 13 residues.